This T cell receptor beta chain derives from a study of blood T cell repertoires in COVID-19. Across the whole study: Sources were T cells, B-cell-depleted T cells, or PBMCs; the material itself was cDNA or gDNA.

This CDR3 is 14 amino acids long. With 4 bases removed from V and 1 base from J, the gap between germline ends came to 10 bases. The germline V gene has CDR1 SEHNR and CDR2 FQNEAQ (reference sequence). Clones were read by immunoSEQ multiplex PCR, and TCRdb kept only the in-frame ones, dropping some. Found here are 300,000 to 400,000 clones, around 89% of them singletons; the top ten hold more than 0.9%. This clone has only one observation. Clinical histories supplied by participants themselves formed the basis of cohort assignment. This receptor was identified in a woman in her thirties with acute COVID-19. Sequenced input: PBMCs or T cells enriched from blood (not recorded which). This rearrangement joins TRBV7-9 to TRBJ1-1; the D gene is possibly TRBD1 (6 bases). As DNA, the CDR3 is TGTGCCAGCAGCTCTAGACAGGCGAACACTGAAGCTTTCTTT. This codes for CASSSRQANTEAFF. Supplemented by reference TRBV7-9 and TRBJ1-1, the full variable domain reads DTGVSQNPRHKITKRGQNVTFRCDPISEHNRLYWYRQTLGQGPEFLTYFQNEAQLEKSRLLSDRFSAERPKGSFSTLEIQRTEQGDSAMYLCASSSRQANTEAFFGQGTRLTVV.